The text below deals with one T cell receptor (beta chain). The antigen remains undetermined. The entry originates in a study of cytomegalovirus exposure and HLA in healthy donors. Study-level points and caveats: Three of the chains that were CMV-associated were confirmed in vitro to be specific for CMV antigens.

Per germline, CDR1 SGHRS and CDR2 YFSETQ. The junction had 8 bases not matched to a gene; V was cut back by 3 bases and J by 6 bases. The CDR3 loop spans 16 amino acids. Researchers ran the PCR with 60 Vbeta and 13 Jbeta primers. Assay used: immunoSEQ multiplex PCR; TCRdb lists only in-frame clones, some missing. The data show 130,000 or so clones, roughly two thirds seen once. V is TRBV5-1 and J is TRBJ1-6, with 8 nucleotides matching TRBD1. Sequenced material: PBMCs. The clonotype was recovered from a male donor in good health and CMV-seronegative. The CDR3 loop is CASSSITGGGNSPLHF. The CDR3 nucleotides are TGCGCCAGCAGCTCAATAACAGGGGGTGGTAATTCACCCCTCCACTTT.